This TCR beta chain was recorded in a study of shared clonotypes between healthy human individuals. Overall study results and limits: Larger estimated richness was generally recorded for naive subsets relative to memory subsets.

The germline V gene encodes CDR1 LNHNV and CDR2 YYDKDF (reference sequence). The CDR3 has 17 residues. The V gene lost 4 bases and the J gene lost 2 bases, with 17 bases spanning the gap. A note on this clone: Antigen unknown.

Donors, healthy HIV-negative adults, lacked recent acute infections or vaccinations. In the source study's methods: Junction-only sequences produced by ImmunoSEQ had no quality scores, so filtering differed. Sequencing used immunoSEQ multiplex PCR; TCRdb keeps in-frame clones, though not all of them. V, J and clone size reflect that table, while D and trimming were determined from the DNA. The table lists around 1.4 million clones, 98% to 99% of them singletons. This chain connects TRBV15 to TRBJ2-2; tentatively, D is TRBD2 (6 bases). Sequencing was done on a sample of naive CD4+ T cells sorted from blood. The subset is: CD45RA+ positively selected. This TCR derives from a man younger than 40 in good health. For the CDR3, the DNA is TGTGCCACCAGCACATGGGGACGGGGGAGCAACACCGGGGAGCTGTTTTTT. Its protein is CATSTWGRGSNTGELFF.